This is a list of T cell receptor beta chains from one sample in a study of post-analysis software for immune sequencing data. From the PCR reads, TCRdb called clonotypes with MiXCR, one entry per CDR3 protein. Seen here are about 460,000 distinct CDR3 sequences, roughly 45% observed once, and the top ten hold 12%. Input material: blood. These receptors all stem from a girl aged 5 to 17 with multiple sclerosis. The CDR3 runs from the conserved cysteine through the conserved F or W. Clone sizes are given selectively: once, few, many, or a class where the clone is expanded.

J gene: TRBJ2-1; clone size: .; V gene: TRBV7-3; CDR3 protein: CASSSTGKGKNEQFF
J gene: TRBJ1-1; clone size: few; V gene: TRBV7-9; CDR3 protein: CASSLSSARTEAFF
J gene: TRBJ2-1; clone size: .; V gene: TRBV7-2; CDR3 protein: CASSRDVGSYNEQFF
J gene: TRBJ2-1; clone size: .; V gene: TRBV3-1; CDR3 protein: CASSPAASGRVAEQFF
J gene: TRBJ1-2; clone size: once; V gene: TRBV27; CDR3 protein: CASSLEGYTF
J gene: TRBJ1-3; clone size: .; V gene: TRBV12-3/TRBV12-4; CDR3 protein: CASNDPGQENTIYF
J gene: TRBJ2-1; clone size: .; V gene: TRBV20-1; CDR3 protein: CSAFISSDNEQFF
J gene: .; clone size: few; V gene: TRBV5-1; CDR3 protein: CASSLRANNGEQYF
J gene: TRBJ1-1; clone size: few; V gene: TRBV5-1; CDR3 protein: CASSTNLDRTEAFF
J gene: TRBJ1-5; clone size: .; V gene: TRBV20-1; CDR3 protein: CSARRGGRDQPQHF
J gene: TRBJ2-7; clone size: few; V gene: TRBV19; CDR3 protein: CASSIRRGRITYEQYF
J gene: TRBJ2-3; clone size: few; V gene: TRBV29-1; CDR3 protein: CSVGELAGGTDTQYF
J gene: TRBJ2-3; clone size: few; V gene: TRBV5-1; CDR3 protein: CASSLGRVDTQYF
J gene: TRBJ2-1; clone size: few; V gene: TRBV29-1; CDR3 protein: CTVGGSYNEQFF